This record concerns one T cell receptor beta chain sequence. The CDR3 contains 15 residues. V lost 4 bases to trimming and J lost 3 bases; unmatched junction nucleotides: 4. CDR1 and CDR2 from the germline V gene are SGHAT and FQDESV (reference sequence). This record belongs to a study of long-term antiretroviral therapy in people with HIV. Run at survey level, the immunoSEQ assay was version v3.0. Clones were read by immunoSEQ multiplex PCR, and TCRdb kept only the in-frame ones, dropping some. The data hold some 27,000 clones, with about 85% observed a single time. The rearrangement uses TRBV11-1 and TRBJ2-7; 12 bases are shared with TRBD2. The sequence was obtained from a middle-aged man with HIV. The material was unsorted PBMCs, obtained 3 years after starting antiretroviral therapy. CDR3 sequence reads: CASSSWTSGNYEQYF. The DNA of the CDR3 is TGTGCCAGCAGCTCTTGGACTAGCGGGAACTACGAGCAGTACTTC.